Sequencing of this T cell receptor beta chain was carried out in a study of blood T cell repertoires in COVID-19. Overall study context: Acute and convalescent COVID-19 specimens originated in the United States, Italy and Spain.

The germline V gene has CDR1 SGDLS and CDR2 YYNGEE. The V end was cut by 2 bases, the J end by 0 bases, with 9 bases between. This CDR3 comprises 14 residues. The authors' processing: Amplifying reference gene primers gave estimates of nucleated cell counts. Here immunoSEQ multiplex PCR was the method, and the copy in TCRdb shows in-frame clones only, minus some. V and J calls and clone size are copied from that table; D and trimming were computed from the DNA. The sample lists 200,000 to 250,000 clones, 92% occurring once. Sequencing used peripheral blood. The receptor's source is a man aged 30-40 years with acute or convalescent COVID-19. This chain links TRBV9 with TRBJ2-7, with D perhaps matching TRBD1 (6 bases). CDR3 in amino acids: CASSVGGLSYEQYF. The CDR3, as DNA: TGTGCCAGCAGCGTTGGGGGCCTCTCCTACGAGCAGTACTTC.